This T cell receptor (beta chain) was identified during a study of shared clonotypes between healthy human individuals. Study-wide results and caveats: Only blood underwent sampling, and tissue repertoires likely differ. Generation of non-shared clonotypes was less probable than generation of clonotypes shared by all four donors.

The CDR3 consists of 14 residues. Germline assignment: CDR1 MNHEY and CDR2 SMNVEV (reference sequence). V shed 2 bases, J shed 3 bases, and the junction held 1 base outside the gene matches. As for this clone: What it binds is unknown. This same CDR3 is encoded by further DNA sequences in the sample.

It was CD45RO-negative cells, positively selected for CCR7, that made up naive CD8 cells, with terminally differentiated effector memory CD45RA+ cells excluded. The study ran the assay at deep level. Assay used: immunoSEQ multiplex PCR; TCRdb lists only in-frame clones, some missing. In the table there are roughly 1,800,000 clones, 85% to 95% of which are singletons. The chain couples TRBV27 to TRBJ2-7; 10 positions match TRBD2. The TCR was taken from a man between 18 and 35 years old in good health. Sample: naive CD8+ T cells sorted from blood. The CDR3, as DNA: TGTGCCAGCAGTTTAAGCGGGGGGGACTACGAGCAGTACTTC. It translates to CASSLSGGDYEQYF.